The 22 T cell receptor beta chains below all came from one sample that was sequenced in a study of blood T cells in healthy people across ages. The second PCR ran about 6 to 11 cycles with a sample-barcoded 5' primer and J-beta primers. TCRdb analysed the 5' RACE reads with MiXCR anew, one entry per CDR3 protein. Among around 1.5 million distinct CDR3 sequences listed, roughly 32% were seen once. The sequenced sample was blood. The receptors stem from a young woman in good health.

The genes are TRBV4-1 and TRBJ2-5; TRBD2 matches at 7 bases. V trimming: 3 bases; J trimming: 3 bases; junction bases outside the gene matches: 10. The CDR3 spans 16 residues. The germline CDR1 and CDR2 sequences are MGHRA and YSYEKL. CDR3 sequence (DNA): TGCGCCAGCAGCCATATCGGGGGGAGACGGGAAGAGACCCAGTACTTC. Residues: CASSHIGGRREETQYF.

V gene TRBV5-1 combines with J gene TRBJ2-4, with D unresolved. The end of the DNA is better explained by TRBJ2-7, so the J call may be wrong. The CDR3 consists of 16 residues. Germline V CDR1 and CDR2: SGHRS, YFSETQ. CDR3 loop: CASSSDVGISSYEQYF. The CDR3 nucleotides read TGCGCCAGCAGCTCGGACGTTGGGATTAGCTCCTACGAGCAGTACTTC.

In this sample, this clonotype turned up many times. The chain employs TRBV20-1 and TRBJ2-7, with TRBD2 matching over 9 bases. CDR1 is DFQATT and CDR2 is SNEGSKA in the germline V gene (reference sequence). The CDR3 is 13 amino acids. This CDR3 is CTHCGRGAYEQYF. In DNA, the CDR3 is TGCACCCACTGCGGGAGGGGAGCCTACGAGCAGTACTTC.

This clonotype was observed a few times. This chain links TRBV5-6 with TRBJ2-1, with no clear D. With 3 bases removed from V and 6 bases from J, the gap between germline ends came to 10 bases. CDR1 is SGHDT, CDR2 YYEEEE, per germline. The CDR3 sequence is 13 residues long. The CDR3 region is CASSSGHPNEQFF. The CDR3 region has the DNA TGTGCCAGCAGCTCTGGTCACCCCAATGAGCAGTTCTTC.

This clonotype has a handful of counts. The chain links TRBV21-1 to TRBJ2-7; the D call in the table, TRBD1, was not verified against the DNA. TRBV21-1 is a recognized pseudogene. The CDR3 has 14 amino acids. The DNA of the CDR3 is TGTGCCAGCACTGCGCAGGGGGCATCCTATGAGCAGTACTTC. Its translation is CASTAQGASYEQYF.

The CDR3 protein is CASKIYPTGAYEQYF. The CDR3 DNA is TGTGCCAGCAAAATTTATCCTACAGGGGCCTACGAGCAGTACTTC. The chain recombines TRBV2 with TRBJ2-7; TRBD1 aligns across 7 bases. There are 15 residues in the CDR3. CDR1 and CDR2 from the germline V gene are SNHLY and FYNNEI. After removal of 7 bases from V and 2 bases from J, the junction contained 11 bases not matched to a gene.

This clonotype was seen a handful of times. The chain is built from TRBV28 and TRBJ1-4; D is uncertain. The V end was cut by 2 bases, the J end by 12 bases, with 10 bases between. Germline assignment: CDR1 MDHEN and CDR2 SYDVKM. This CDR3 is 12 amino acids long. DNA for the CDR3: TGTGCCAGCAGTTTAGGCAGCCTAGAACTGTTTTTT. Its translation: CASSLGSLELFF.

This clonotype was seen more than once but under ten times. V is TRBV4-1 and J is TRBJ2-7, with D possibly TRBD2 on 5 matching bases. Germline CDR1 reads MGHRA; CDR2 reads YSYEKL. Deletions cut 4 bases from V and 1 base from J, with 20 bases between. The CDR3 runs 17 residues. CDR3 in DNA: TGCGCCAGCAGCCCAATGAGCGGCGCCGGCTCATCCTACGAGCAGTACTTC. The encoded protein is CASSPMSGAGSSYEQYF.

There are a few counts of this clonotype. The chain uses TRBV6-1 and TRBJ2-1; D is uncertain. The CDR3 is 13 residues long. The germline gives CDR1 MNHNS, CDR2 SASEGT. The V gene lost 6 bases and the J gene lost 6 bases, with 12 bases spanning the gap. The CDR3 is CASSPWGFNEQFF. CDR3 nucleotides: TGTGCCAGCAGCCCGTGGGGTTTCAATGAGCAGTTCTTC.

This clonotype appeared a single time. The chain employs TRBV3-1 and TRBJ2-5; 8 bases match TRBD2. The junction had 3 bases not matched to a gene; V was cut back by 1 base and J by 5 bases. This CDR3 is 14 amino acids long. The germline gives CDR1 LGHDT, CDR2 YNNKEL (reference sequence). The CDR3: CASSQAIAGETQYF. The CDR3 DNA sequence: TGTGCCAGCAGCCAAGCTATAGCGGGGGAGACCCAGTACTTC.

This clonotype was observed a handful of times. The J gene is TRBJ1-6, the V gene TRBV4-2; TRBD1 matches at 9 bases. This CDR3 region has 16 residues. The V gene's germline CDR1 is LGHNA and CDR2 YNFKEQ. The V segment lost 0 bases and the J segment 7 bases; nucleotides outside the gene matches: 4. The CDR3 reads CASSQEGQGTNSPLHF. CDR3 DNA: TGTGCCAGCAGCCAAGAGGGACAGGGAACCAATTCACCCCTCCACTTT.

The chain is built from TRBV20-1 and TRBJ1-1; TRBD1 matches at 8 bases. Per germline, CDR1 DFQATT and CDR2 SNEGSKA (reference sequence). Unmatched junction bases numbered 3, after V lost 5 bases and J lost 1 base. The CDR3 totals 13 residues. CDR3 nucleotide sequence: TGCAGTGCTTGGGGACAGGAGAACACTGAAGCTTTCTTT. Amino acid sequence: CSAWGQENTEAFF.

In the case of this clonotype: A much larger clone differs from this one at a single base, so this may be a read error. The chain links TRBV10-2 to TRBJ2-7, with D perhaps matching TRBD1 (6 bases). Germline V gives CDR1 WSHSY, CDR2 SAAADI. The CDR3 loop spans 14 amino acids. Trimming shortened V by 6 bases and J by 1 base, and 13 bases separated the two germline ends. The CDR3 DNA is TGCGCCAGCAGGGCGCGGCAGGGGTCCTACGAGCAGTACTTC. This translates into CASRARQGSYEQYF.

V and J are TRBV6-2 or TRBV6-3 and TRBJ2-1; D call uncertain. The CDR3 is made up of 13 amino acids. V was clipped by 6 bases and J by 4 bases, with 10 bases between them. Germline V gene sequence: CDR1 MNHEY, CDR2 SVGEGT. CDR3 bases: TGTGCCAGCAGGTCTGGAGTTTACAATGAGCAGTTCTTC. As protein: CASRSGVYNEQFF.

V and J are TRBV6-1 and TRBJ2-7, with 12 positions matching TRBD1. The CDR3 sequence is 16 residues long. Germline values: CDR1 MNHNS, CDR2 SASEGT. The ends lost 5 bases at V and 8 bases at J; junction bases unmatched: 13. DNA of the CDR3: TGTGCCAGCAGTCGAGGGAGGGACAGGGGGCTTTTTAAGCAGTACTTC. The encoded protein is CASSRGRDRGLFKQYF.

V gene TRBV7-2 combines with J gene TRBJ2-3; D is unclear. The V gene lost 5 bases and the J gene lost 4 bases, with 19 bases spanning the gap. Germline-derived CDR1 and CDR2 are SGHTA and FQGNSA. The CDR3 spans 16 residues. CDR3 residues: CASSPDPTRRADTQYF. CDR3 in DNA: TGTGCCAGCAGCCCCGACCCAACAAGAAGAGCAGATACGCAGTATTTT.

The J gene is TRBJ2-5, the V gene TRBV20-1, with D perhaps TRBD2 (6 bases). The CDR3 consists of 15 residues. From germline, CDR1 is DFQATT and CDR2 SNEGSKA (reference sequence). V was trimmed by 6 bases and J by 1 base, leaving 18 bases between them. CDR3: CSAGAVAGIQETQYF. CDR3 DNA: TGCAGTGCCGGCGCCGTGGCGGGGATCCAAGAGACCCAGTACTTC.

With regard to this clonotype: A much larger clone is a single base away; this may be a read error. The rearrangement uses TRBV9 and TRBJ2-3; D is unclear. Germline CDR1 and CDR2: SGDLS and YYNGEE. The CDR3 sequence is 14 residues long. The CDR3: CTSSVLGSTDTQYF. The CDR3 DNA is TGTACCAGCAGCGTACTCGGGAGCACAGATACGCAGTATTTT.

This clonotype was seen only a few times. This chain links TRBV27 with TRBJ2-3; D not certain. The CDR3 is 16 amino acids. The germline V gene encodes CDR1 MNHEY and CDR2 SMNVEV (reference sequence). V shed 5 bases and J shed 8 bases, with 23 bases lying between them. DNA of the CDR3: TGTGCCAGCAGTCCATCTGTCGCCACAGTGGTGGGTACGCAGTATTTT. It encodes CASSPSVATVVGTQYF.

V usage is TRBV7-6 and J usage is TRBJ2-1; 8 bases line up with TRBD2. The V gene end was trimmed by 5 bases and the J gene end by 8 bases; junction bases not matched to a gene: 20. The germline V gene encodes CDR1 SGHVS and CDR2 FNYEAQ. The CDR3 sequence is 18 residues long. The chain's CDR3 is CASSLIYTAGGGVDEQFF. In DNA form, the CDR3 reads TGTGCCAGCAGCCTAATTTATACTGCGGGGGGCGGTGTAGATGAGCAGTTCTTC.

In its sample, this clonotype was seen many times. J is TRBJ1-2 and V is TRBV4-1; tentatively, D is TRBD1 (5 bases). Germline V gene lookup returns CDR1 MGHRA and CDR2 YSYEKL. This CDR3 contains 17 residues. The V gene lost 6 bases and the J gene lost 2 bases, with 22 bases spanning the gap. CDR3 sequence (DNA): TGCGCCAGCAGTCCCTCCCCATCGTGGGGCGAGAACTATGGCTACACCTTC. Residues: CASSPSPSWGENYGYTF.

In regard to this clonotype: One base away lies a much larger clone, so this may be a sequencing read error. This sequence joins TRBV4-1 and TRBJ2-5; TRBD1 aligns across 8 bases. Germline assignment: CDR1 MGHRA and CDR2 YSYEKL. The CDR3 covers 15 residues. V trimming: 4 bases; J trimming: 5 bases; junction bases outside the gene matches: 9. CDR3 loop: CASSRGTGPCETQYF. For the CDR3, the DNA is TGCGCCAGCAGCCGGGGGACAGGACCGTGTGAGACCCAGTACTTC.